This T cell receptor (beta chain) came from a study of shared clonotypes between healthy human individuals. Data came from immunoSEQ multiplex PCR; TCRdb stores just in-frame clones and leaves some out. This table holds a few million clones, 85% to 95% found once. Findings of the study overall: Several donors held approximately 4.5% of naive CD4 clonotypes in common.

Turning to this clone: The antigen is undetermined. Additional DNA sequences in this sample encode the identical CDR3.

Germline V gene lookup returns CDR1 LNHDA and CDR2 SQIVND (reference sequence). V shed 3 bases and J shed 4 bases, with 9 bases lying between them. The CDR3 has 13 amino acids. The clonotype comes from a man between 18 and 35 years old in good health. V usage is TRBV19 and J usage is TRBJ2-5, with D perhaps matching TRBD2 (5 bases). The sequencing input was naive CD4+ T cells sorted from blood. Subset noted: CD45RA+ positively selected. As DNA, the CDR3 is TGTGCCAGTAGTATCGAGGGAAGAGAGACCCAGTACTTC. This sequence encodes CASSIEGRETQYF.